This T cell receptor beta chain stems from a study of CD8 T cells in Susac syndrome. Whole-study findings and limits: The study's TCR sequencing and HLA analysis drew on a certain number of individuals. That number was acknowledged as relatively small. Where Susac syndrome CD4+ T cell repertoires were concerned, no clonal expansion was evident.

The V gene lost 6 bases and the J gene lost 3 bases, with 9 bases spanning the gap. This CDR3 region has 12 residues. Germline-derived CDR1 and CDR2 are MNHNS and SASEGT. A quantity of about 0.45 to 1 ug RNA underwent reverse transcription using random hexamers. The immunoSEQ assay covered 54 Vbeta and 13 Jbeta segments for CDR3. Via MiXCR, TCRdb re-called the immunoSEQ multiplex PCR reads, giving one row per CDR3 protein. The sample holds roughly 140,000 distinct CDR3 sequences, approximately 96% seen once. CD8+ and CD4+ T cells from blood underwent TCR beta sequencing. Turning to this clonotype: Its antigen is not identified.

Sequenced input: CD4+ T cells from PBMCs. This sequence originates from a human donor with Susac syndrome. The chain has TRBV6-1 and TRBJ2-7; no clear D. In DNA form, the CDR3 reads TGTGCCAGCAGGGCATTCTACTACGAGCAGTACTTC. This sequence encodes CASRAFYYEQYF.